A few counts support the clone carrying this T cell receptor (beta chain). Its antigen is not known. This record belongs to a study of T cells in Graves' hyperthyroidism and ophthalmopathy. TCR beta CDR3 regions were amplified from RNA. A set of HTBI primers served as the primers for a first-round RT-PCR of the TCR CDR3. TCRdb ran MiXCR on the multiplex PCR reads and lists one entry per CDR3 protein. Of 640,000 or so distinct CDR3 sequences listed, approximately 15% are singletons. General study results and limits: Most thyroid clonotypes expanded above 0.001 were also detected in blood.

Input material: blood. The source of this sequence is a woman between 18 and 29 years old with Graves' ophthalmopathy.

Written as DNA, the CDR3 is TGTGCCAGTAGTATCATAGGGCCTAGTGGGGAGCTGTTTTTT. Translation gives CASSIIGPSGELFF. This chain uses TRBV19 with TRBJ2-2; D gene unclear. This CDR3 contains 14 residues. Germline assignment: CDR1 LNHDA and CDR2 SQIVND (reference sequence). The germline V and J ends were trimmed by 3 bases and 8 bases, with 13 bases remaining between them.